This T cell receptor beta chain was profiled in a study of blood T cell repertoires in COVID-19. Losses at the gene ends were 2 bases for V and 2 bases for J; bases not matched to a gene: 9. Germline V CDR1 and CDR2: LNHDA, SQIVND (reference sequence). CDR3 size: 17 residues. In the study's own analysis: Scientists estimated how many nucleated cells there were by amplifying reference gene primers. Profiling relied on immunoSEQ multiplex PCR, and the TCRdb table lists in-frame clones only, not all of them. The V and J calls and clone size come from that table; D and trimming were worked out from the DNA. The table records around 450,000 clones, 87% of them present only once.

Input material: PBMCs or T cells enriched from blood (not recorded which). The chain combines TRBV19 with TRBJ1-5, with 7 bases that match TRBD1. The sequence was collected from a woman aged 18 to 35 with acute COVID-19. The CDR3 sequence is CASSILQGGGGNQPQHF. CDR3 sequence (DNA): TGTGCCAGTAGTATACTCCAGGGGGGTGGTGGCAATCAGCCCCAGCATTTT.